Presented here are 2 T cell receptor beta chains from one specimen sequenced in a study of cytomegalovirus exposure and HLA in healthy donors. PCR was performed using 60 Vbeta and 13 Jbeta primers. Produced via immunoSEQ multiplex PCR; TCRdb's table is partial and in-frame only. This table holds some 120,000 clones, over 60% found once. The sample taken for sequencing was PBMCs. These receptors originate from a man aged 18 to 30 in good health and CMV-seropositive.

The CDR3 loop reads CASSYGRSYEQYF. In nucleotides, the CDR3 is TGTGCCAGCAGCTATGGCAGATCCTACGAGCAGTACTTC. The rearrangement joins TRBV14 to TRBJ2-7; D is unclear. V lost 5 bases, J lost 1 base, and 9 bases lay in between. Germline CDR1 and CDR2: SGHDN and FVKESK. This CDR3 region has 13 residues.

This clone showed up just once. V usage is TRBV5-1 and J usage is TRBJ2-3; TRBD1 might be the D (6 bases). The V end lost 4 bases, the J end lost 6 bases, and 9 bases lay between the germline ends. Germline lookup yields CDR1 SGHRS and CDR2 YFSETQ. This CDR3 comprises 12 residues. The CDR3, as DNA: TGCGCCAGCAGCGGGACATTTGATACGCAGTATTTT. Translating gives CASSGTFDTQYF.